Below are 5 T cell receptor beta chains sequenced from a single sample in a study of response to subunit inactivated influenza vaccine. One entry per CDR3 protein results from TCRdb running MiXCR on the RT-PCR reads. Among more than 150,000 distinct CDR3 sequences, about 9% were seen once, and the ten largest hold approximately 11%. The starting material was non-naive T cells sorted from PBMCs, obtained on the day of vaccination. The receptors were gathered from a middle-aged man who received an inactivated influenza vaccine.

This clonotype appeared many times. J is TRBJ2-5 and V is TRBV5-6; D may be TRBD2 (5 bases). This CDR3 spans 15 amino acids. V was cut by 4 bases and J by 2 bases, with 15 bases left in between. Per the germline V gene, CDR1 is SGHDT and CDR2 is YYEEEE. CDR3 residues: CASSGGLDVQETQYF. The CDR3 bases are TGTGCCAGCAGCGGCGGGTTGGACGTACAAGAGACCCAGTACTTC.

This clonotype was counted many times. The chain combines TRBV3-1 with TRBJ1-1, with 10 bases identical to TRBD1. Looked up from germline, CDR1 is LGHDT and CDR2 is YNNKEL (reference sequence). The CDR3 is 14 amino acids. After removal of 7 bases from V and 6 bases from J, the junction contained 8 bases not matched to a gene. DNA for the CDR3: TGTGCCAGCAACGACAGGGGGCGGATGGCTGAAGCTTTCTTT. It yields the protein CASNDRGRMAEAFF.

The rearrangement joins TRBV5-1 to TRBJ2-1; D is uncertain. The CDR3 is 13 residues long. V dropped 0 bases and J dropped 8 bases, with 9 bases sitting between them. Germline loops: CDR1 SGHRS, CDR2 YFSETQ. CDR3 DNA sequence: TGCGCCAGCAGCTTGGTTGGGGTCGATGAGCAGTTCTTC. Translation gives CASSLVGVDEQFF. Full variable domain (missing parts from reference TRBV5-1 and TRBJ2-1): KAGVTQTPRYLIKTRGQQVTLSCSPISGHRSVSWYQQTPGQGLQFLFEYFSETQRNKGNFPGRFSGRQFSNSRSEMNVSTLELGDSALYLCASSLVGVDEQFFGPGTRLTVL.

This clonotype was recorded many times. The CDR3 DNA follows: TGTGCCAGCGATTCCCGGGTGTACGAGACCCAGTACTTC. Translated, it gives CASDSRVYETQYF. V gene TRBV6-2 or TRBV6-3 combines with J gene TRBJ2-5, with D unresolved. Germline V CDR1 and CDR2: MNHEY, SVGEGT. This CDR3 has 13 amino acids. V was pared by 8 bases and J by 5 bases, with 15 bases between.

The chain uses TRBV5-6 and TRBJ2-2; D remains unclear. Per the germline V gene, CDR1 is SGHDT and CDR2 is YYEEEE. The CDR3 runs to 15 residues. Deletions cut 7 bases from V and 3 bases from J, with 16 bases between. DNA for the CDR3: TGTGCCAGCGGCCCCGGGCTAGGAGACACCGGGGAGCTGTTTTTT. It codes for CASGPGLGDTGELFF.